This TCR beta chain was sequenced during a study of T cells after yellow fever vaccination. Overall study context: It was SMART-Seq v4 Ultra Low Input that prepared the fractions with low cell numbers. Findings and limits, study-wide: Among all clonotypes, a small share was observed in both CD4 and CD8 compartments.

This clonotype was found a few times. Its antigen is unidentified. MiXCR, applied by TCRdb to the 5' RACE reads, yields one record per CDR3 protein. The sample yields roughly 500,000 distinct CDR3 sequences, 15% to 20% seen once. The source material was PBMCs, sampled 15 days after the yellow fever booster vaccination. The clonotype comes from a man aged 25-40 years who received the YFV17D yellow fever vaccine.

The CDR3 DNA reads TGTGCCAGCAGCTTGGATATGGGAGTTAGGGCAGATACGCAGTATTTT. Its translation is CASSLDMGVRADTQYF. This chain connects TRBV7-2 to TRBJ2-3; possibly TRBD2 for D (5 bases). The germline gives CDR1 SGHTA, CDR2 FQGNSA. The V and J ends lost 3 bases and 4 bases respectively, with 17 bases between them. This CDR3 spans 16 amino acids. Full variable domain (rest looked up from reference TRBV7-2 and TRBJ2-3): GAGVSQSPSNKVTEKGKDVELRCDPISGHTALYWYRQSLGQGLEFLIYFQGNSAPDKSGLPSDRFSAERTGGSVSTLTIQRTQQEDSAVYLCASSLDMGVRADTQYFGPGTRLTVL.